This record looks at one T cell receptor (beta chain) sequence and its context. No antigen is known for it. Sequenced by immunoSEQ multiplex PCR; TCRdb stores in-frame clones only, minus some. The sample gives about 43,000 clones, around three quarters of which show up once; under 3.5% is in the top ten. The sample comes from a study of PD-1 blockade in classical Hodgkin lymphoma. The wider study: Patients received nivolumab 3 mg/kg intravenously every 2 weeks. Study findings and constraints: Researchers reported that CD4+ TCR diversity, though not CD8+, rose significantly by C4D1. Baseline TCR diversity was reportedly lower in newly diagnosed patients than in healthy donors. It was reported as lower still in relapsed/refractory patients.

Exposure to brentuximab vedotin varied, and each patient had relapsed following autologous stem cell transplantation. Reported best responses ranged across complete response, partial response or progressive disease. Germline loops: CDR1 SGHAT, CDR2 FQNNGV. Trimming took 4 bases from V and 6 from J, leaving 12 bases between them. CDR3 length: 13 amino acids. The origin of this receptor is a human donor with classical Hodgkin lymphoma. Sequenced material: peripheral blood mononuclear cells (PBMCs), taken before the second cycle of nivolumab. The chain couples TRBV11-2 to TRBJ1-2, with D perhaps matching TRBD1 (5 bases). The CDR3 region is CASSYTPGNGYTF. As DNA, the CDR3 is TGTGCCAGCAGCTACACTCCAGGGAATGGCTACACCTTC.